This T cell receptor beta chain was sequenced in a study of blood T cell repertoires in COVID-19. Study-level information: COVID-19 samples, acute and convalescent, were from the United States, Italy and Spain. The cDNA or gDNA used as material had been derived from T cells, B-cell-depleted T cells, or PBMCs.

In the study's own analysis: Reference gene primers were amplified, and this amplification served to estimate nucleated cell counts. Data came from immunoSEQ multiplex PCR; TCRdb stores just in-frame clones and leaves some out. V and J calls and clone size are those listed in that table; D and trimming were worked out from the DNA. The top ten hold 4.5% to 5.5% of the sample, which has about 200,000 clones, approximately 78% seen once. In its sample, this clone was seen once. The CDR3 carries no conserved terminal phenylalanine or tryptophan, so it likely arises from a read error. The DNA is left out, because the CDR3 cannot be placed on it with certainty; the CDR3 is given as TCRdb lists it. The CDR3 contains 12 residues when both ends are counted. Germline CDR1 reads MNHEY; CDR2 reads SVGEGT.

Material: peripheral blood. This chain links TRBV6-2 or TRBV6-3 with TRBJ2-7; the DNA was not compared with TRBD2, the D call given in the table. The source is a woman aged 70 to 79 with COVID-19, enrolled during active disease. This chain's CDR3 is CASSYSGRALYI.